The rows below give T cell receptor beta chains drawn from one sample of a study of neurological immune-mediated disorders. One entry per CDR3 protein results from TCRdb running MiXCR on the 5' RACE reads. The sample yields some 54,000 distinct CDR3 sequences, around a tenth seen once. The source material was PBMCs. The receptors were sampled from a male donor with HTLV-1-associated myelopathy (HAM/TSP). Both conserved end residues are trimmed from each CDR3.

CDR3aa	len	v_gene	j_gene
ASSPAGGGYNQPQH	14	TRBV18	TRBJ1-5
ASSLRARADTQY	12	TRBV5-1	TRBJ2-3
ASSLWNSGVYNEQF	14	TRBV5-6	TRBJ2-1
ASSVVPGQNTEAF	13	TRBV9	TRBJ1-1
ASSRTRNSPLH	11	TRBV7-2	TRBJ1-6
AISGLAGEQSEQY	13	TRBV10-3	TRBJ2-7
ASSFGQTLYEQY	12	TRBV5-5	TRBJ2-7
ASSETGAFPY	10	TRBV10-2	TRBJ2-3
ASSLAGGNTEAF	12	TRBV12-3/TRBV12-4	TRBJ1-1
ASSLVGVGELF	11	TRBV11-2	TRBJ2-2
ASSEWTGANNEQF	13	TRBV2	TRBJ2-1
TSSRGQGGGSGELF	14	TRBV12-3/TRBV12-4	TRBJ2-2
ASSVTSRDSEQY	12	TRBV3-1	TRBJ2-7
SVTNRVSPLH	10	TRBV20-1	TRBJ1-6
ASSLERAVETQY	12	TRBV7-8	TRBJ2-5
ASSLDSDSPLH	11	TRBV5-1	TRBJ1-6
ASSFGGYNEQF	11	TRBV5-6	TRBJ2-1
SARGRCNTGELF	12	TRBV20-1	TRBJ2-2
SGAGDLNEQF	10	TRBV20-1	TRBJ2-1
AISESMTIQMNARELF	16	TRBV10-3	TRBJ2-2
ASSRDYRDEKLF	12	TRBV18	TRBJ1-4
ASSQRGQGFDNEQF	14	TRBV14	TRBJ2-1
ASSFSLTSGGGNEQF	15	TRBV5-1	TRBJ2-1
ASSIGGPWTEAF	12	TRBV28	TRBJ1-1
SAAPGTDYEQY	11	TRBV20-1	TRBJ2-7
ASSLAVRVLGQGDEQY	16	TRBV5-1	TRBJ2-7
SARGEDRDNYGYT	13	TRBV20-1	TRBJ1-2
ASSDRGPGTEAF	12	TRBV25-1	TRBJ1-1
ASSGGEQY	8	TRBV6-2/TRBV6-3	TRBJ2-7
SAREEKLF	8	TRBV20-1	TRBJ1-4
ASSPRTDYYGYT	12	TRBV5-1	TRBJ1-2
ASSRDRVGSPLH	12	TRBV28	TRBJ1-6
ASSTPQGASYNEQF	14	TRBV19	TRBJ2-1
ASSLAGTYGELF	12	TRBV5-6	TRBJ2-2
ASSPSGGQNTEAF	13	TRBV7-2	TRBJ1-1
ASSTPATSNIGELF	14	TRBV7-9	TRBJ2-2
ASSLPPGSQY	10	TRBV7-8	TRBJ2-5
ASSLGRGRLGTEAF	14	TRBV18	TRBJ1-1
ASSPRAVGGPNEQY	14	TRBV7-9	TRBJ2-7
ASSQDIQSGNTIY	13	TRBV3-1	TRBJ1-3
ASSDWGTGDEKLF	13	TRBV25-1	TRBJ1-4
ASSYSVWDRYSGANVLT	17	TRBV6-6	TRBJ2-6